The 24 T cell receptor beta chains listed next were all sequenced from one sample in a study of blood T cells in healthy people across ages. Alongside a J-beta primer mix, a sample-barcoded 5' primer served in a second PCR lasting roughly 6 to 11 cycles. One entry per CDR3 protein, called by TCRdb with MiXCR from the 5' RACE reads. Here the sample spans about 640,000 distinct CDR3 sequences, around three fifths being singletons. Input material: blood. Source of these receptors: a man in his fifties or sixties in good health.

The chain recombines TRBV11-2 with TRBJ1-1, with D maybe TRBD1 (5 bases). The length of the CDR3 is 14 residues. CDR1 is SGHAT, CDR2 FQNNGV, per germline. Trimming pared 3 bases from V and 4 bases from J, leaving 12 bases between. The CDR3 DNA follows: TGTGCCAGCAGCTTTTGGGGGGGTGGCACTGAAGCTTTCTTT. It yields the protein CASSFWGGGTEAFF.

Only one count was recorded for this clonotype. The chain couples TRBV12-3 or TRBV12-4 to TRBJ2-5; a weak D match, TRBD2 (6 bases). The V end lost 4 bases, the J end lost 9 bases, and 18 bases lay between the germline ends. The CDR3 extends over 14 amino acids. In nucleotides, the CDR3 is TGTGCCAGCAGTTCGGACTCGACCCGGGAGCCCCAGTACTTC. Translated, it gives CASSSDSTREPQYF.

The rearrangement uses TRBV6-1 and TRBJ2-4, with 12 positions matching TRBD1. J lost 0 bases, V lost 7 bases, and 10 bases had no gene match. Looked up from germline, CDR1 is MNHNS and CDR2 is SASEGT. The CDR3 runs 18 residues. CDR3 region: CASNTRDRGPLAKNIQYF. CDR3 in DNA: TGTGCCAGCAATACCCGGGACAGGGGGCCTCTAGCCAAAAACATTCAGTACTTC.

The chain combines TRBV28 with TRBJ1-2; D ambiguous. The germline V gene encodes CDR1 MDHEN and CDR2 SYDVKM. The CDR3 has 15 residues. V lost 7 bases and J 0 bases, leaving 15 bases between the germline ends. The CDR3 DNA sequence: TGTGCCAGCACTGACCGCGGACGGCCTAACTATGGCTACACCTTC. Amino acid sequence: CASTDRGRPNYGYTF.

This clonotype was seen only once. The chain is built from TRBV18 and TRBJ2-7; 13 bases are a match to TRBD2. Trimming at V came to 1 base and at J to 5 bases, leaving 5 bases not matched to a gene. CDR1 and CDR2 from the germline V gene are KGHSH and LQKENI. The CDR3 length is 16 residues. Here the CDR3 DNA reads TGTGCCAGCTCACCACTGACTAGCGGGGGGATGAACGAGCAGTACTTC. The encoded protein is CASSPLTSGGMNEQYF.

V gene TRBV5-1 combines with J gene TRBJ2-3; the D gene is possibly TRBD2 (7 bases). V was shortened by 0 bases and J by 2 bases, with 13 bases between the two germline ends. Per germline, CDR1 SGHRS and CDR2 YFSETQ. The CDR3 has 16 residues. The CDR3 DNA sequence: TGCGCCAGCAGCTTGGGCTGGCGGGGGCCCACAGATACGCAGTATTTT. Its translation is CASSLGWRGPTDTQYF.

The V gene is TRBV2, the J gene TRBJ2-7; D is tentatively TRBD1 or TRBD2 (5 bases each). Germline V lookup: CDR1 SNHLY, CDR2 FYNNEI. Trimming removed 7 bases at V and 1 base at J, with 14 bases between. This CDR3 has 14 amino acids. In DNA, the CDR3 is TGTGCCAGCATCACGGGGCAAAAGTCCTACGAGCAGTACTTC. Its protein is CASITGQKSYEQYF.

The V call is TRBV29-1, the J call TRBJ2-5; 14 nucleotides agree with TRBD2. CDR3 length: 15 amino acids. V lost 7 bases and J lost 2; bases outside the gene matches: 6. Germline V gene lookup returns CDR1 SQVTM and CDR2 ANQGSEA. CDR3 in amino acids: CSAWGLAGAQETQYF. CDR3 sequence (DNA): TGCAGCGCGTGGGGACTAGCGGGGGCTCAAGAGACCCAGTACTTC.

In its sample, this clonotype was seen once. This chain uses TRBV6-5 with TRBJ1-5; D remains ambiguous. Trimming took off 0 bases at V and 7 bases at J, with 13 bases between the two ends. The CDR3 length is 15 residues. CDR1 MNHEY and CDR2 SVGAGI come from the germline V gene. CDR3 sequence (DNA): TGTGCCAGCAGTTACTCTGGAGAGACGCACCAGCCCCAGCATTTT. Translating gives CASSYSGETHQPQHF.

The CDR3 reads CSVEQGYNEQFF. DNA for the CDR3: TGCAGCGTTGAACAGGGCTACAATGAGCAGTTCTTC. The chain uses TRBV29-1 and TRBJ2-1, with D possibly matching TRBD1 (5 bases). Trimming shortened V by 2 bases and J by 3 bases, and 5 bases separated the two germline ends. This CDR3 comprises 12 residues. CDR1 and CDR2 from the germline V gene are SQVTM and ANQGSEA.

This chain joins TRBV12-3 or TRBV12-4 and TRBJ2-4, with TRBD2 as a possible D gene (7 bases). This CDR3 is 14 amino acids long. The ends were cut back, 5 bases at V and 5 bases at J, with 13 bases in the middle. CDR3 nucleotides: TGTGCCAGCAGTACGCCGGGGGGCGAAAACATTCAGTACTTC. Its protein product is CASSTPGGENIQYF.

This chain joins TRBV3-1 and TRBJ1-2; D not certain. There are 14 residues in the CDR3. CDR1 and CDR2 from the germline V gene are LGHDT and YNNKEL (reference sequence). Trimming took off 1 base at V and 4 bases at J, with 10 bases between the two ends. The CDR3 DNA sequence: TGTGCCAGCAGCCAAGTAGCGGTACCCTATGGCTACACCTTC. Amino acids: CASSQVAVPYGYTF.

This clonotype was seen a handful of times. The chain is built from TRBV12-3 or TRBV12-4 and TRBJ2-1, with 8 bases fitting TRBD1. Trimming at V came to 5 bases and at J to 3 bases, leaving 3 bases not matched to a gene. The CDR3 has 14 residues. This chain's CDR3 is CASSPDRDYNEQFF. In nucleotides, the CDR3 is TGTGCCAGCAGTCCGGACAGGGACTACAATGAGCAGTTCTTC.

This rearrangement joins TRBV6-2 or TRBV6-3 to TRBJ2-5; a weak D match, TRBD2 (6 bases). The J call may be mistaken, given a closer DNA end match to TRBJ2-7. The CDR3 length is 14 residues. Germline values: CDR1 MNHEY, CDR2 SVGEGT. The CDR3 protein is CASSYSGLTYEQYF. The CDR3 nucleotides are TGTGCCAGCAGTTACTCTGGACTAACCTACGAGCAGTACTTC.

J is TRBJ1-6 and V is TRBV6-5; 9 nucleotides line up with TRBD1. CDR3 length: 16 residues. Trimming took 6 bases from V and 3 from J; bases not matched to a gene: 6. Germline values: CDR1 MNHEY, CDR2 SVGAGI. In DNA form, the CDR3 reads TGTGCCAGCAGCCGGGGACAGGGAAACTATAATTCACCCCTCCACTTT. Amino acids: CASSRGQGNYNSPLHF.

V usage is TRBV29-1 and J usage is TRBJ2-1; TRBD2 matches at 12 bases. The CDR3 contains 13 residues. Germline V gene sequence: CDR1 SQVTM, CDR2 ANQGSEA. Unmatched junction bases numbered 6, after V lost 8 bases and J lost 7 bases. The CDR3 sequence: CSSSGGAQNEQFF. The CDR3, as DNA: TGCAGCTCTAGCGGGGGGGCTCAGAATGAGCAGTTCTTC.

This clonotype was found a few times. The CDR3 DNA follows: TGTGCCAGCAGACGCTTAGCGGGGGTTACAGATACGCAGTATTTT. It codes for CASRRLAGVTDTQYF. J is TRBJ2-3 and V is TRBV12-3 or TRBV12-4, with 9 bases aligning to TRBD2. This CDR3 is 15 amino acids long. The V segment lost 6 bases and the J segment 3 bases; nucleotides outside the gene matches: 7.

CDR3 amino acids: CASSQGRGVSNQPQHF. The DNA of the CDR3 is TGCGCCAGCAGCCAAGGACGAGGGGTTAGCAATCAGCCCCAGCATTTT. The rearrangement joins TRBV4-1 to TRBJ1-5, with a possible D match to TRBD1 (5 bases). The length of the CDR3 is 16 residues. Trimming shortened V by 1 base and J by 0 bases, and 10 bases separated the two germline ends. Germline CDR1 is MGHRA and CDR2 is YSYEKL.

V and J are TRBV7-9 and TRBJ2-5; the match to TRBD1 covers 7 bases. Looked up from germline, CDR1 is SEHNR and CDR2 is FQNEAQ (reference sequence). The CDR3 is made up of 15 amino acids. J gave up 7 bases and V 3 bases, and 11 bases lay outside the gene matches. CDR3 amino acids: CASSLETGQRTTQYF. The DNA for the CDR3 is TGTGCCAGCAGCTTGGAGACGGGACAGCGGACGACCCAGTACTTC.

The rearrangement uses TRBV6-2 or TRBV6-3 and TRBJ2-7; 7 positions agree with TRBD1. The DNA matches TRBJ2-5 better at its end, which makes the J call doubtful. Germline V gene lookup returns CDR1 MNHEY and CDR2 SVGEGT. CDR3 length: 15 amino acids. The CDR3 here is CASRYMRGPQETQYF. CDR3 in DNA: TGTGCCAGCAGATACATGAGGGGGCCACAAGAGACCCAGTACTTC.

This clonotype was detected only a few times. The V call is TRBV3-1, the J call TRBJ2-5; 10 bases fit TRBD2. V was pared by 0 bases and J by 1 base, with 2 bases of the junction left unmatched. Germline CDR1 LGHDT, CDR2 YNNKEL (reference sequence). This CDR3 spans 16 amino acids. The CDR3 region is CASSQDIAGGQETQYF. The CDR3 DNA follows: TGTGCCAGCAGCCAAGATATAGCGGGGGGCCAAGAGACCCAGTACTTC.

CDR3 DNA sequence: TGCAGTGCTAGAGTGAGGACAGGGGCGGCTGAAAAACTGTTTTTT. Its translation is CSARVRTGAAEKLFF. The rearrangement joins TRBV20-1 to TRBJ1-4; 9 nucleotides match TRBD1. The V gene end was trimmed by 1 base and the J gene end by 7 bases; junction bases not matched to a gene: 7. CDR1 is DFQATT and CDR2 is SNEGSKA in the germline V gene (reference sequence). The CDR3 is made up of 15 amino acids.

This chain links TRBV9 with TRBJ2-1; the match to TRBD2 covers 12 bases. CDR1 and CDR2 from the germline V gene are SGDLS and YYNGEE. Germline trimming cut 2 bases from V and 7 bases from J; bases unmatched to any gene: 4. The CDR3 has 15 residues. The CDR3, as DNA: TGTGCCAGCAGCGTTACTAGCGGGAGGACAAATGAGCAGTTCTTC. Protein: CASSVTSGRTNEQFF. Looking up the rest from reference TRBV9 and TRBJ2-1 gives the full variable domain: DSGVTQTPKHLITATGQRVTLRCSPRSGDLSVYWYQQSLDQGLQFLIQYYNGEERAKGNILERFSAQQFPDLHSELNLSSLELGDSALYFCASSVTSGRTNEQFFGPGTRLTVL.

The J gene is TRBJ1-1, the V gene TRBV19; a weak D match, TRBD1 (6 bases). Germline assignment: CDR1 LNHDA and CDR2 SQIVND (reference sequence). Trimming stripped 5 bases from V and 4 bases from J, with 17 bases between. The CDR3 covers 15 residues. CDR3 DNA sequence: TGTGCCAGTAGTGCTCAGCGAGGGGGTCCCACTGAAGCTTTCTTT. It translates to CASSAQRGGPTEAFF.